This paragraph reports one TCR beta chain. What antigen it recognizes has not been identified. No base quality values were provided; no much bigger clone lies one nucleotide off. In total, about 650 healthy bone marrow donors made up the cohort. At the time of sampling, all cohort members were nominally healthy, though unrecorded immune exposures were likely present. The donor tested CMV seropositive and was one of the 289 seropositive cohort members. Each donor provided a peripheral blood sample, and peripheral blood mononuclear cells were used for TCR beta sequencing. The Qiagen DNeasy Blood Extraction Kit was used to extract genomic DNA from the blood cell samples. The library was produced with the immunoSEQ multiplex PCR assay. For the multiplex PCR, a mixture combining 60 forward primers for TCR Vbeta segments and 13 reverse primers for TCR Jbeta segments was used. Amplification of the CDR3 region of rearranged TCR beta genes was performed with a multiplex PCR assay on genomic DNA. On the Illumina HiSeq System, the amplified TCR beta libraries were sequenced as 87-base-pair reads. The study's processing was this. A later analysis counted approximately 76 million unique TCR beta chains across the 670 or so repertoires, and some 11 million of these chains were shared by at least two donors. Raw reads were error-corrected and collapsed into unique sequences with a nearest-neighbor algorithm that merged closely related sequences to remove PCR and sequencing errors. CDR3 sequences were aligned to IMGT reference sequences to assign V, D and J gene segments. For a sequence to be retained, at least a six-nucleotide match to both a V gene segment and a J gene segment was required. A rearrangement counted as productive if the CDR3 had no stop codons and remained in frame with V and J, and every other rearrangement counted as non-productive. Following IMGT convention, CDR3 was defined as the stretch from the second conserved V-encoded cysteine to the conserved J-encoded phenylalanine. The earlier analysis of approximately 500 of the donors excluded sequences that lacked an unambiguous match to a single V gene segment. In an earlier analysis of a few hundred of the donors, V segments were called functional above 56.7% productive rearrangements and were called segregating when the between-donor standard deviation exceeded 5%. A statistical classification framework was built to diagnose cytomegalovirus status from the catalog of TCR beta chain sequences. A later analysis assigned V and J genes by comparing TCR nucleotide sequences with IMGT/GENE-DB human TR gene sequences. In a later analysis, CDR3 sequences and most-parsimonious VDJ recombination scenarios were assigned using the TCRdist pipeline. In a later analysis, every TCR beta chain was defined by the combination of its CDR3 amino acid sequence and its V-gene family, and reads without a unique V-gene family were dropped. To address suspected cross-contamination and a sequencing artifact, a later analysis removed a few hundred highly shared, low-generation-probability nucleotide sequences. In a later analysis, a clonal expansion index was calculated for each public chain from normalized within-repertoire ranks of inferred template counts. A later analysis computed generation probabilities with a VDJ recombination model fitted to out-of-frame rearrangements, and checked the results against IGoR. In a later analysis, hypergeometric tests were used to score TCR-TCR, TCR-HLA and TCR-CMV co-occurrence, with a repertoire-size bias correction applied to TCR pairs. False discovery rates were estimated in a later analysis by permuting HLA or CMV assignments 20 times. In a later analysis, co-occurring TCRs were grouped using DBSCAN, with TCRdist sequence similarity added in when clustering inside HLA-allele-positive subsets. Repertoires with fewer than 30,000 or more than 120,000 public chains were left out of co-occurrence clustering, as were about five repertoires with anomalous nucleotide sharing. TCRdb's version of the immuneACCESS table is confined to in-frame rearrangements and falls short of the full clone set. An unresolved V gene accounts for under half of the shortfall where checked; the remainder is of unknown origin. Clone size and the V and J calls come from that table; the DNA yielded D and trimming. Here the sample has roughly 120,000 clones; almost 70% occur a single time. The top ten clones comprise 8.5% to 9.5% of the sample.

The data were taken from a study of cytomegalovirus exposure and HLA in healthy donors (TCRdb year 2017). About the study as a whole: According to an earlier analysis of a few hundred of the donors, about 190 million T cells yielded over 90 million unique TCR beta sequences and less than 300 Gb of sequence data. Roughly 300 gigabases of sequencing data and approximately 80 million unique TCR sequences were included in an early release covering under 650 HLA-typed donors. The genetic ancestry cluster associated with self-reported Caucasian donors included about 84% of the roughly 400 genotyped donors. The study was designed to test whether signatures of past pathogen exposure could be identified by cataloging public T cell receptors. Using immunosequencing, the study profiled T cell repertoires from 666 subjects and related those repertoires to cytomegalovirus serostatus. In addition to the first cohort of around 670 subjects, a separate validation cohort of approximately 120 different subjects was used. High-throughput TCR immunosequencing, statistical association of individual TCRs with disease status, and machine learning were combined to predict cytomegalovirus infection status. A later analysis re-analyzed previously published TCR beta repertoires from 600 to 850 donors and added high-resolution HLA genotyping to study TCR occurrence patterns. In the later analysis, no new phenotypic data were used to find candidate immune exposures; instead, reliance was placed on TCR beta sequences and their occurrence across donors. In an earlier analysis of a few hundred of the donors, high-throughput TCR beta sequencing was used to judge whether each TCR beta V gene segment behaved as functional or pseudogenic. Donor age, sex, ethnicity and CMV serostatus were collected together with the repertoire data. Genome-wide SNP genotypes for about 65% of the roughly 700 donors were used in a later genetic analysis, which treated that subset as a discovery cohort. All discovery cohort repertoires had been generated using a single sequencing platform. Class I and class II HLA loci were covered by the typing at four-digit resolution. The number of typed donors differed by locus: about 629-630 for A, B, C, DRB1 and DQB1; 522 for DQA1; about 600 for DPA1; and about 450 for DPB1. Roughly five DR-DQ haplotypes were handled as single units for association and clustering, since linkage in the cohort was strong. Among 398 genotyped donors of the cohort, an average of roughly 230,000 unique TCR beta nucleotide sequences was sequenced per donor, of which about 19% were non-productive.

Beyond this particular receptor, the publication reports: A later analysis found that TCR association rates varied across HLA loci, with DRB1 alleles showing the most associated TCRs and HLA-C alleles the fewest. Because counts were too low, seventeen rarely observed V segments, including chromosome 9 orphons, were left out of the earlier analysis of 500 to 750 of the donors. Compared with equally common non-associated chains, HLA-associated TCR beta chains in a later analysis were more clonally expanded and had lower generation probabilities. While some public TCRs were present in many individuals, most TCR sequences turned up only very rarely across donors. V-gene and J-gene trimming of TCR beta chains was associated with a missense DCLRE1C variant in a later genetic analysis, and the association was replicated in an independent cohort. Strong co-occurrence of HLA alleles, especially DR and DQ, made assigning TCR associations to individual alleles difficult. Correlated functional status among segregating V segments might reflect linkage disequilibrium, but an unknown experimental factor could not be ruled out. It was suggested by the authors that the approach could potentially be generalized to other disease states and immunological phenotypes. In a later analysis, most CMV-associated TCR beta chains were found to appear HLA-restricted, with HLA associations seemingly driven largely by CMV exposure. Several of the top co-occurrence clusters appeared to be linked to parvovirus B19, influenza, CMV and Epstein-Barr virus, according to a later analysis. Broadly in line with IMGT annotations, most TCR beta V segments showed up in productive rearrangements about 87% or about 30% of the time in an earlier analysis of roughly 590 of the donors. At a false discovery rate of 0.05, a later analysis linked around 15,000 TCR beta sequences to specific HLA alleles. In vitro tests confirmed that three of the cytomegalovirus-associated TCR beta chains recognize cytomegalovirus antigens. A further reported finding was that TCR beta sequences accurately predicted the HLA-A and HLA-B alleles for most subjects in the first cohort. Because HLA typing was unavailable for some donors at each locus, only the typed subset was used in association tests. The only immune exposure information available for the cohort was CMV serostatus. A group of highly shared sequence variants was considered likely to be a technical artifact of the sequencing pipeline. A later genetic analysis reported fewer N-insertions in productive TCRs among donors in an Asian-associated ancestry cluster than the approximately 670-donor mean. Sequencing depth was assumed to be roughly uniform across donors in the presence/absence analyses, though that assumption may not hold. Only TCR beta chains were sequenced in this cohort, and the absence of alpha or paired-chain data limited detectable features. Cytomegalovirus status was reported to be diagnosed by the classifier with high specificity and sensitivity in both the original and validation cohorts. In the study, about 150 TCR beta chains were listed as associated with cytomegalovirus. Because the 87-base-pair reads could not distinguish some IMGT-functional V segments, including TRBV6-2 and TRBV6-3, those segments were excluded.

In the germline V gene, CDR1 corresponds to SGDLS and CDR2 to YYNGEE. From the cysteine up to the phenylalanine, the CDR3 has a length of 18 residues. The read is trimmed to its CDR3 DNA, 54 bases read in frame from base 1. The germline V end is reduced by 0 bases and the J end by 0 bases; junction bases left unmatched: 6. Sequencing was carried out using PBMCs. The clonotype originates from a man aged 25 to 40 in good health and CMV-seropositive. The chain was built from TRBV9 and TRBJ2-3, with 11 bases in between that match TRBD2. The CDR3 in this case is CASSVAPSGGPSTDTQYF. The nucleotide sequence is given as TGTGCCAGCAGCGTAGCTCCTAGCGGGGGGCCTAGCACAGATACGCAGTATTTT.